The 15 T cell receptor beta chains given below trace back to one sample, sequenced in a study of vaccination and CD4 T cells after COVID-19. The study sequenced cultured CD4+ T cell DNA using the Oncomine TCR Beta short-read assay. TCRdb reprocessed the PCR reads with MiXCR, giving one entry per CDR3 protein. The table includes about 19,000 distinct CDR3 sequences, 50% to 70% detected once. Their cognate antigens are unknown. Treatment meaning: approximately nine-day PBMC culture with coronavirus spike peptide pools or control peptides (ViraFEST assay). Material: CD4+ T cells from blood, cultured in vitro, obtained after SARS-CoV-2 vaccination. Source of these receptors: a human donor who had recovered from COVID-19.

V usage is TRBV6-4 and J usage is TRBJ1-1; possible D gene TRBD1, 5 bases. Between the trimmed V and J ends, which lost 5 bases and 1 base, there was a span of 8 bases. The germline V gene encodes CDR1 MRHNA and CDR2 SNTAGT. This CDR3 region has 13 residues. The chain's CDR3 is CASSTGTNTEAFF. CDR3 sequence (DNA): TGTGCCAGCAGTACGGGGACGAACACTGAAGCTTTCTTT.

The chain joins TRBV6-4 to TRBJ2-2, with no clear D. V was pared by 2 bases and J by 1 base, with 8 bases between. This CDR3 region has 15 residues. In germline, CDR1 is MRHNA, CDR2 SNTAGT. Here the CDR3 reads CASSDTPGNTGELFF. The CDR3 DNA sequence: TGTGCCAGCAGTGACACGCCAGGGAACACCGGGGAGCTGTTTTTT.

The rearrangement links TRBV5-4 to TRBJ1-2; 7 nucleotides line up with TRBD1. CDR3 length equals 13 residues. Germline V lookup: CDR1 SGHNT, CDR2 YYREEE (reference sequence). The trim removed 0 bases at V and 8 bases at J, leaving 4 bases unmatched. The CDR3 loop is CASSLVQGDGYTF. CDR3 nucleotides: TGTGCCAGCAGCTTGGTCCAGGGGGACGGCTACACCTTC.

J is TRBJ1-5 and V is TRBV10-3; 7 bases agree with TRBD1. The CDR3 consists of 14 residues. CDR1 and CDR2 (germline): ENHRY, SYGVKD. V dropped 2 bases and J dropped 5; count of bases not matched to a gene: 3. CDR3 sequence (DNA): TGTGCCATCAGTGAGGGAACAGGGGATCAGCCCCAGCATTTT. It translates to CAISEGTGDQPQHF.

The rearrangement joins TRBV7-8 to TRBJ1-3; 10 positions match TRBD1. Trimming took 5 bases from V and 4 from J; bases not matched to a gene: 5. The CDR3 totals 15 residues. The V gene's germline CDR1 is SGHVS and CDR2 FQNEAQ. This chain's CDR3 is CASSRDRGSGNTIYF. The CDR3 DNA follows: TGTGCCAGCAGCCGGGACAGGGGTTCGGGAAACACCATATATTTT.

The chain uses TRBV6-1 and TRBJ1-1; D might be TRBD1 (6 bases). Germline loops: CDR1 MNHNS, CDR2 SASEGT. This CDR3 contains 14 residues. Trimming pared 2 bases from V and 5 bases from J, leaving 12 bases between. The DNA for the CDR3 is TGTGCCAGCAGTGAACGGGGGCTGGGAACTGAAGCTTTCTTT. This codes for CASSERGLGTEAFF.

V usage is TRBV7-2 and J usage is TRBJ1-6; D gene ambiguous. Trimming took off 1 base at V and 8 bases at J, with 6 bases between the two ends. Germline V CDR1 and CDR2: SGHTA, FQGNSA. The CDR3 contains 13 residues. The DNA for the CDR3 is TGTGCCAGCAGCTTAGACCGGTATTCACCCCTCCACTTT. It yields the protein CASSLDRYSPLHF.

The rearrangement uses TRBV5-6 and TRBJ1-1, with unresolved D. The V gene lost 3 bases and the J gene lost 5 bases, with 17 bases spanning the gap. The CDR3 is made up of 15 amino acids. The germline V gene encodes CDR1 SGHDT and CDR2 YYEEEE. The CDR3 spells CASSSFTSARTEAFF. CDR3 bases: TGTGCCAGCAGCTCGTTCACCTCTGCGAGGACTGAAGCTTTCTTT.

The table lists this clonotype with a few counts. In nucleotides, the CDR3 is TGTGCCAGCAGACCCTCCCGGACAGGGTTCGGACAGCCCCAGCATTTT. The encoded protein is CASRPSRTGFGQPQHF. The chain combines TRBV6-1 with TRBJ1-5; TRBD1 matches at 8 bases. Unmatched junction bases numbered 14, after V lost 6 bases and J lost 7 bases. The CDR3 is 16 residues long. Germline lookup yields CDR1 MNHNS and CDR2 SASEGT.

This clonotype was counted only a few times. The rearrangement uses TRBV6-1 and TRBJ1-2; D is unresolved. The V and J ends lost 5 bases and 6 bases respectively, with 7 bases between them. This CDR3 is 11 amino acids long. Germline CDR1 reads MNHNS; CDR2 reads SASEGT. CDR3 region: CASSLINGYTF. CDR3 nucleotides: TGTGCCAGCAGTCTCATTAATGGCTACACCTTC.

The sample holds a few counts of this clonotype. The chain combines TRBV12-3 or TRBV12-4 with TRBJ1-1, with a tentative D call TRBD1 (5 bases). Trimming took 10 bases from V and 5 from J, leaving 17 bases between them. CDR3 size: 13 residues. CDR3 in amino acids: CATQGGARTEAFF. In DNA, the CDR3 is TGTGCCACCCAGGGAGGGGCGAGGACTGAAGCTTTCTTT.

The genes are TRBV12-3 or TRBV12-4 and TRBJ1-2; 7 positions agree with TRBD1. This CDR3 has 14 amino acids. Losses at the gene ends were 4 bases for V and 3 bases for J; bases not matched to a gene: 5. For the CDR3, the DNA is TGTGCCAGCAGTTCACAGGGGTTCGACTATGGCTACACCTTC. This gives the protein CASSSQGFDYGYTF.

There are a few counts of this clonotype. The V and J genes are TRBV6-4 and TRBJ2-3; 12 bases align to TRBD2. The V and J ends lost 6 bases and 6 bases, in that order; junction bases with no gene match: 4. Germline CDR1 reads MRHNA; CDR2 reads SNTAGT. The CDR3 runs 14 residues. The DNA of the CDR3 is TGTGCCAGCAGCCTAGCGGGAGGGCAGGATACGCAGTATTTT. Encoded protein: CASSLAGGQDTQYF.

The chain joins TRBV7-2 to TRBJ2-2, with D possibly matching TRBD1 (5 bases). The CDR3 has 16 residues. From germline, CDR1 is SGHTA and CDR2 FQGNSA. V was shortened by 2 bases and J by 4 bases, with 14 bases between the two germline ends. The CDR3 DNA reads TGTGCCAGCAGCTTATTTGGCCAGGGCATCACCGGGGAGCTGTTTTTT. It codes for CASSLFGQGITGELFF.

The chain joins TRBV12-3 or TRBV12-4 to TRBJ1-5, with D perhaps TRBD1 (5 bases). The ends were cut back, 3 bases at V and 9 bases at J, with 15 bases in the middle. The CDR3 totals 14 residues. CDR3 in amino acids: CASSLGQAGRPQHF. CDR3 DNA: TGTGCCAGCAGTTTGGGGCAGGCCGGCAGGCCCCAGCATTTT.